This T cell receptor (beta chain) was sequenced in a study of radiotherapy plus CTLA-4 blockade in lung cancer. Study observations and caveats: How blood T cell clones changed early, along with interferon-beta, reportedly forecast response best. Radiotherapy plus ipilimumab was followed by expansion in blood of tumor-derived TCR clones.

This clone was observed many times. Its antigen is still unknown. Sequencing was performed with immunoSEQ multiplex PCR; in TCRdb, only in-frame clones are kept and a portion is missing. The data show about 90,000 clones, less than 80% seen once. Source: peripheral blood, taken from a patient treated with radiotherapy plus ipilimumab. The receptor comes from a human donor with non-small cell lung cancer that progressed on radiotherapy plus ipilimumab.

The CDR3 coding sequence is TGCAGTGCTGATGGGCCCGGGGAGCTGTTTTTT. Translating gives CSADGPGELFF. This chain connects TRBV20-1 to TRBJ2-2; D gene ambiguous. V was shortened by 5 bases and J by 6 bases, with 7 bases between the two germline ends. This CDR3 comprises 11 residues. Germline CDR1 reads DFQATT; CDR2 reads SNEGSKA (reference sequence).